This T cell receptor (beta chain) originates from a study of early T cells in non-severe SARS-CoV-2 infection. With 6 bases clipped from V and 4 bases from J, the junction kept 7 bases outside the gene matches. The CDR3 length is 14 residues. Germline CDR1 and CDR2: MNHNS and SASEGT. TCRdb re-analysed the 5' RACE reads in MiXCR, keeping a single row per CDR3 protein. This table has fewer than 120,000 distinct CDR3 sequences, 10% to 15% appearing once. The receptor was isolated from an adult who was a healthcare worker with PCR-confirmed SARS-CoV-2 infection or an uninfected control (not recorded which). This chain connects TRBV6-1 to TRBJ2-5; 8 positions match TRBD2. The sample here was whole blood, taken at baseline. CDR3 residues: CASRSSGATETQYF. For the CDR3, the DNA is TGTGCCAGCAGAAGTAGCGGGGCAACAGAGACCCAGTACTTC.